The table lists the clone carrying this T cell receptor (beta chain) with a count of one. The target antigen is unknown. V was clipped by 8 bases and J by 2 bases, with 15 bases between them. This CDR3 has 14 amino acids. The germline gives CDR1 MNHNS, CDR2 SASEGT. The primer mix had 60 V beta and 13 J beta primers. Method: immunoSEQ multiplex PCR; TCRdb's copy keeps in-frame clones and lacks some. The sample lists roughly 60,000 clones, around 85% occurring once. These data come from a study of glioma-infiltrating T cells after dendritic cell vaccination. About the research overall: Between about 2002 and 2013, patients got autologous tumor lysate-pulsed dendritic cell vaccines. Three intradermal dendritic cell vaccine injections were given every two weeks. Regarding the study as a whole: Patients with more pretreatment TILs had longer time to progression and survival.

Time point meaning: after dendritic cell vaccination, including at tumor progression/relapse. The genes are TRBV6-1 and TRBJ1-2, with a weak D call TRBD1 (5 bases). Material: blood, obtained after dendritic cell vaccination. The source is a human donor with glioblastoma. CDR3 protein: CASLPGAENYGYTF. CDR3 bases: TGTGCCAGCCTCCCTGGGGCAGAAAACTATGGCTACACCTTC.